This TCR beta chain stems from a study of cytomegalovirus exposure and HLA in healthy donors (dated by TCRdb to between 2016 and 2019). Some background on the complete study: An earlier analysis of approximately 640 of the donors reported roughly 270 Gb of sequence data and 117 million unique TCR beta sequences from roughly 200 million T cells. An early release that covered fewer than 750 HLA-typed donors contained about 300 gigabases of sequencing data and 75 million to 100 million unique TCR sequences. The genetic ancestry cluster associated with self-reported Caucasian donors included 70% to 85% of the 398 genotyped donors. The study was designed to test whether signatures of past pathogen exposure could be identified by cataloging public T cell receptors. The T cell repertoires of 666 subjects were profiled by immunosequencing and related to cytomegalovirus serostatus. In addition to the first cohort of 666 subjects, a separate validation cohort of 120 different subjects was used. High-throughput TCR immunosequencing, statistical association of individual TCRs with disease status, and machine learning were combined to predict cytomegalovirus infection status. A later analysis re-analyzed previously published TCR beta repertoires from 666 donors and added high-resolution HLA genotyping to study TCR occurrence patterns. Rather than using new phenotypic data, the later analysis identified candidate immune exposures from TCR beta sequences and from how often those sequences occurred across donors. An earlier analysis of 587 of the donors used high-throughput TCR beta sequencing to judge whether each TCR beta V gene segment behaved as functional or pseudogenic. Donor age, sex, ethnicity and CMV serostatus were compiled alongside the repertoire data. A later genetic analysis took genome-wide SNP genotypes for about 65% of the 666 donors and used that subset as a discovery cohort. All discovery cohort repertoires had been generated on a single sequencing platform. HLA typing included class I and class II loci at four-digit resolution. The number of typed donors differed by locus: about 620-640 for A, B, C, DRB1 and DQB1; approximately 530 for DQA1; fewer than 610 for DPA1; and roughly 470 for DPB1. About 5 DR-DQ haplotypes were handled as single units for association and clustering, since linkage in the cohort was strong. On average, around 240,000 unique TCR beta nucleotide sequences were sequenced per donor among fewer than 500 genotyped donors of the cohort, with 15% to 20% of those sequences being non-productive. The full study reports these points: An earlier analysis of some 590 of the donors showed that most TCR beta V segments appeared in productive rearrangements either about 87% or about 30% of the time, which broadly matched IMGT annotations. When HLA alleles, especially DR and DQ, strongly co-occurred, attributing TCR associations to individual alleles was difficult. A cluster of highly shared sequence variants was judged likely to be a technical artifact of the sequencing pipeline. A later analysis found that most CMV-associated TCR beta chains appeared HLA-restricted, with HLA associations seemingly driven largely by CMV exposure. Correlated functional status among segregating V segments might reflect linkage disequilibrium, but an unknown experimental factor could not be ruled out. In a later analysis, 16,951 TCR beta sequences were associated with specific HLA alleles at a false discovery rate of 0.05. Only TCR beta chains were sequenced in this cohort, and the absence of alpha or paired-chain data limited detectable features. A later genetic analysis reported fewer N-insertions in productive TCRs among donors in an Asian-associated ancestry cluster than the approximately 700-donor mean. Presence/absence analyses assumed roughly uniform sequencing depth across donors, an assumption that may not hold. A few of the identified cytomegalovirus-associated TCR beta chains were confirmed in vitro to be specific for cytomegalovirus antigens. Because counts were too low, some 17 rarely observed V segments, including chromosome 9 orphons, were left out of the earlier analysis of approximately 580 of the donors. In a later analysis, HLA-associated TCR beta chains showed more clonal expansion and lower generation probabilities than non-associated chains that were equally common. In a later analysis, the rate of TCR association differed among HLA loci, with DRB1 alleles having the most associated TCRs and HLA-C alleles having the fewest. CMV serostatus was the only immune exposure information available for the cohort. In both the original and validation cohorts, the classifier was reported to diagnose cytomegalovirus status with high specificity and sensitivity. Most TCR sequences were seen in very few donors, while some public TCRs were found in many individuals. According to the authors, the approach could potentially be generalized to other disease states and immunological phenotypes. A further reported finding was that TCR beta sequences accurately predicted the HLA-A and HLA-B alleles for most subjects in the first cohort. A total of 164 TCR beta chains were listed by the study as associated with cytomegalovirus. Because some donors lacked HLA typing at each locus, the association tests relied only on the typed subset. Some IMGT-functional V segments, including TRBV6-2 and TRBV6-3, could not be distinguished by the 87-base-pair reads and were therefore excluded. In a later analysis, several top co-occurrence clusters were reported to appear linked to parvovirus B19, influenza, CMV and Epstein-Barr virus. A later genetic analysis associated a missense DCLRE1C variant with V-gene and J-gene trimming of TCR beta chains, and an independent cohort replicated the association.

The cohort was made up of about 670 healthy bone marrow donors. Cohort members were all nominally healthy when sampled, although unrecorded immune exposures were likely present. The donor tested CMV seronegative, placing the donor among the 352 seronegative members of the cohort. A peripheral blood sample was provided by each donor, and peripheral blood mononuclear cells were used for TCR beta sequencing. Genomic DNA extraction from the blood cell samples was performed with the Qiagen DNeasy Blood Extraction Kit. The receptor library was made with the immunoSEQ multiplex PCR assay. The multiplex PCR relied on a mix of 60 forward primers for TCR Vbeta segments and 13 reverse primers for TCR Jbeta segments. The CDR3 region of rearranged TCR beta genes was amplified from genomic DNA by a multiplex PCR assay. The Illumina HiSeq System was used to sequence the amplified TCR beta libraries as 87-base-pair reads. The study's own analysis went as follows. A later analysis tallied some 79 million unique TCR beta chains across the approximately 670 repertoires, and about 10 million of those chains were shared by two or more donors. Raw reads were error-corrected and collapsed into unique sequences by a nearest-neighbor algorithm in which closely related sequences were merged to remove PCR and sequencing errors. To assign V, D and J gene segments, CDR3 sequences were aligned to IMGT reference sequences. Each retained sequence needed at least a six-nucleotide match to both a V gene segment and a J gene segment. Rearrangements were called productive when the CDR3 lacked stop codons and stayed in frame with V and J; all others were non-productive. CDR3 was defined according to IMGT convention as the region running from the second conserved V-encoded cysteine to the conserved J-encoded phenylalanine. The earlier analysis of some 550 of the donors excluded any sequence lacking an unambiguous match to a single V gene segment. In an earlier analysis of 587 of the donors, a V segment was called functional when productive rearrangements were above 56.7%, and segregating when the standard deviation between donors exceeded 5%. A statistical classification framework was built for diagnosing cytomegalovirus status from the catalog of TCR beta chain sequences. A later analysis assigned V and J genes by comparing TCR nucleotide sequences with IMGT/GENE-DB human TR gene sequences. In a later analysis, CDR3 sequences and most-parsimonious VDJ recombination scenarios were assigned using the TCRdist pipeline. In a later analysis, each TCR beta chain was defined by its CDR3 amino acid sequence together with its V-gene family, and reads lacking a unique V-gene family were excluded. In a later analysis, nearly 600 highly shared, low-generation-probability nucleotide sequences were removed to address suspected cross-contamination and a sequencing artifact. For each public chain, a later analysis derived a clonal expansion index from normalized ranks of inferred template counts within each repertoire. In a later analysis, generation probabilities were computed using a VDJ recombination model fitted to out-of-frame rearrangements, and the results were checked against IGoR. In a later analysis, TCR-TCR, TCR-HLA and TCR-CMV co-occurrence was scored with hypergeometric tests, and a repertoire-size bias correction was applied to TCR pairs. A later analysis estimated false discovery rates by permuting HLA or CMV assignments 20 times. In a later analysis, co-occurring TCRs were grouped with DBSCAN, and TCRdist sequence similarity was added when clustering was performed within HLA-allele-positive subsets. Repertoires with fewer than 30,000 or more than 120,000 public chains were left out of co-occurrence clustering, as were about 5 repertoires with anomalous nucleotide sharing. As stored in TCRdb, this immuneACCESS dataset retains in-frame rearrangements with V and J assigned. A fraction of the clones does not appear; measured against another copy, unresolved V genes explain less than half of the discrepancy, and the remainder lacks a known reason. V and J calls and clone size follow that table, whereas D and trimming were derived from the DNA. Here the sample has about 160,000 clones; about 75% occur a single time. The ten largest make up approximately 2.3% of the sample.

Regarding this clone: No antigen is known for it. Per-base quality was not reported, and no clone a single base away is much larger than it.

The germline V gene specifies MNHEY as CDR1 and SVGAGI as CDR2. The V end loses 0 bases and the J end loses 7 bases, and a stretch of 15 bases separates them. From cysteine to phenylalanine, the CDR3 is 15 amino acids long. Only CDR3 DNA remains: 45 bases, in frame from the first base. The sequence was obtained from a female donor in good health and CMV-seronegative. Sequencing was performed on PBMCs. The rearranged chain carries TRBV6-5 and TRBJ1-2; a weak D assignment points to TRBD1 (6 bases agree). The CDR3 has the sequence CASSYSSQGGGGYTF. The sequenced DNA: TGTGCCAGCAGTTACTCTTCACAGGGTGGAGGTGGCTACACCTTC.